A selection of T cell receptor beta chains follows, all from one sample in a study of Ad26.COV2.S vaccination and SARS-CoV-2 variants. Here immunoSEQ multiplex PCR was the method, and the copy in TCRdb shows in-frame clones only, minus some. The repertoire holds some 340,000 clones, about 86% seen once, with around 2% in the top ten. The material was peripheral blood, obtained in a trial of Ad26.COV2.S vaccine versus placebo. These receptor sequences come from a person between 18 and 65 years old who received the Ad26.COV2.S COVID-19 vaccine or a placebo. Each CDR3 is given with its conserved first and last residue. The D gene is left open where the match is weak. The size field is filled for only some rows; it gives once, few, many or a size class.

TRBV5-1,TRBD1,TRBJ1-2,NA,CASSDRQGHNYGYTF,TGCGCCAGCAGCGATAGACAGGGACATAACTATGGCTACACCTTC
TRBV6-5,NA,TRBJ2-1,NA,CASTTTGWGIGEQFF,TGTGCCAGCACCACAACCGGGTGGGGTATTGGTGAGCAGTTCTTC
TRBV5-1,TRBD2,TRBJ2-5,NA,CASSGTSGGWETQYF,TGCGCCAGCAGCGGGACTAGCGGGGGCTGGGAGACCCAGTACTTC
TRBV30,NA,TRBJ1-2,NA,CAWSGTENGYTF,TGTGCCTGGAGTGGGACGGAGAATGGCTACACCTTC
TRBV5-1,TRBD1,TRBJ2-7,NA,CASSLGETGLNEQYF,TGCGCCAGCAGCTTGGGTGAGACAGGGCTCAACGAGCAGTACTTC
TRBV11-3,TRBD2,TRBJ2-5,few,CASSPGGAGNQETQYF,TGTGCCAGCAGCCCTGGAGGAGCGGGGAACCAAGAGACCCAGTACTTC
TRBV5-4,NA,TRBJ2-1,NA,CASSRLGNEQFF,TGTGCCAGCAGCCGACTGGGCAATGAGCAGTTCTTC
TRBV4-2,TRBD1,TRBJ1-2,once,CASSPFQGAGRTNYGYTF,TGTGCCAGCAGCCCCTTCCAGGGGGCAGGGCGAACTAACTATGGCTACACCTTC
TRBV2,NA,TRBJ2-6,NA,CARWGGDAGANVLTF,TGTGCCAGGTGGGGCGGGGATGCTGGGGCCAACGTCCTGACTTTC
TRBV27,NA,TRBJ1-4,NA,CASSRSPRRDNEKLFF,TGTGCCAGCAGCCGCTCCCCCAGAAGGGATAATGAAAAACTGTTTTTT
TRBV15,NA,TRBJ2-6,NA,CATSRAPDGGGGANVLTF,TGTGCCACCAGCAGAGCCCCCGATGGGGGGGGCGGGGCCAACGTCCTGACTTTC
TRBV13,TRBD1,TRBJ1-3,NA,CASSPGGASGNTIYF,TGTGCCAGCAGCCCAGGGGGGGCCTCTGGAAACACCATATATTTT
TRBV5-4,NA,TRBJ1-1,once,CASSIGENTEAFF,TGTGCCAGCAGCATCGGCGAGAACACTGAAGCTTTCTTT
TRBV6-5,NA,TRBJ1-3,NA,CASSPQVPGNTIYF,TGTGCCAGCAGTCCTCAGGTCCCTGGAAACACCATATATTTT
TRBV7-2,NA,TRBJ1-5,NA,CASSPKRGRNQPQHF,TGTGCCAGCAGCCCCAAACGGGGGCGGAATCAGCCCCAGCATTTT